These 16 T cell receptor beta chains originate from one sample sequenced in a study of T cells in Graves' hyperthyroidism and ophthalmopathy. Amplified regions were TCR beta CDR3 sequences from RNA transcripts. HTBI primers drove first-round RT-PCR of the TCR CDR3. TCRdb recomputed calls from the multiplex PCR reads with MiXCR, one row per CDR3 protein. The sample holds 500,000 to 650,000 distinct CDR3 sequences, 15% to 20% seen once. Sample: blood. The source of these receptors is a man aged 40-49 years with Graves' ophthalmopathy.

The chain joins TRBV15 to TRBJ1-1, with D maybe TRBD1 (6 bases). The germline V gene encodes CDR1 LNHNV and CDR2 YYDKDF (reference sequence). The V end lost 3 bases, the J end lost 5 bases, and 16 bases lay between the germline ends. The length of the CDR3 is 15 residues. The CDR3 bases are TGTGCCACCAGCAGCTCCCTCAGGGGACTAACTGAAGCTTTCTTT. It is translated as CATSSSLRGLTEAFF.

Many counts were recorded for this clonotype. This chain connects TRBV27 to TRBJ2-3; no definite D call. CDR3 length: 15 amino acids. The ends were cut back, 7 bases at V and 0 bases at J, with 14 bases in the middle. The V gene's germline CDR1 is MNHEY and CDR2 SMNVEV (reference sequence). The chain's CDR3 is CASKASARSTDTQYF. The CDR3 coding sequence is TGTGCCAGCAAGGCTTCCGCGAGAAGCACAGATACGCAGTATTTT.

In DNA form, the CDR3 reads TGCAGCGTTGACCTCTCTGGCTACACCTTC. This sequence encodes CSVDLSGYTF. This sequence joins TRBV29-1 and TRBJ1-2; D is undetermined. Trimming left V 3 bases short and J 7 bases short, with 6 bases between. The CDR3 covers 10 residues. CDR1 SQVTM and CDR2 ANQGSEA come from the germline V gene.

This clonotype was counted between two and nine times. This may stem from a read error, because a much larger clone lies one nucleotide away. The chain links TRBV6-5 to TRBJ1-1; D possibly corresponds to TRBD1 (6 bases). The CDR3 has 14 amino acids. V lost 2 bases to trimming and J lost 3 bases, with 10 bases between them. Per germline, CDR1 MNHEY and CDR2 SVGAGI. The CDR3 region is CASSYRGMDTEAFF. DNA for the CDR3: TGTGCCAGCAGTTACAGGGGGATGGACACTGAAGCTTTCTTT.

The chain combines TRBV9 with TRBJ2-5; 8 positions agree with TRBD2. This CDR3 is built from 15 residues. The trim removed 1 base at V and 3 bases at J, leaving 5 bases unmatched. Germline V CDR1 and CDR2: SGDLS, YYNGEE. The CDR3 DNA reads as TGTGCCAGCAGCGTATCGTGGCGGGAGGAAGAGACCCAGTACTTC. It codes for CASSVSWREEETQYF.

The sample holds a few counts of this clonotype. The chain employs TRBV7-2 and TRBJ2-2; perhaps TRBD2 as D (7 bases). V lost 2 bases and J 3 bases, leaving 16 bases between the germline ends. Germline V gene data show CDR1 as SGHTA and CDR2 as FQGNSA. The length of the CDR3 is 17 residues. The CDR3 coding sequence is TGTGCCAGCAGCTTATGGGGGGGGCTTAGGGACACCGGGGAGCTGTTTTTT. As protein: CASSLWGGLRDTGELFF. Supplemented by reference TRBV7-2 and TRBJ2-2, the full variable domain reads GAGVSQSPSNKVTEKGKDVELRCDPISGHTALYWYRQSLGQGLEFLIYFQGNSAPDKSGLPSDRFSAERTGGSVSTLTIQRTQQEDSAVYLCASSLWGGLRDTGELFFGEGSRLTVL.

This clonotype came up many times. The chain carries TRBV5-1 and TRBJ2-3; TRBD2 aligns across 9 bases. Germline V gene lookup returns CDR1 SGHRS and CDR2 YFSETQ. The CDR3 contains 15 residues. V was clipped by 6 bases and J by 4 bases; unmatched bases: 9. The CDR3 region has the DNA TGCGCCAGCAAGCCGGCGGGAGGGATGGCAGATACGCAGTATTTT. Translation: CASKPAGGMADTQYF.

The V and J genes are TRBV5-1 and TRBJ1-1; D gene ambiguous. The CDR3 is made up of 14 amino acids. Germline values: CDR1 SGHRS, CDR2 YFSETQ. V shed 3 bases and J shed 1 base, with 10 bases lying between them. The CDR3 loop is CASSSAPGNTEAFF. In nucleotides, the CDR3 is TGCGCCAGCAGCTCGGCGCCCGGGAACACTGAAGCTTTCTTT.

The chain recombines TRBV3-1 with TRBJ1-1; no definite D call. Between the trimmed V and J ends, which lost 5 bases and 0 bases, there was a span of 31 bases. In germline, CDR1 is LGHDT, CDR2 YNNKEL (reference sequence). The CDR3 length is 21 residues. The CDR3 region has the DNA TGTGCCAGCAGCGGGGTCCGGACGAGAGGAGGTGGAACAACGATGAACACTGAAGCTTTCTTT. This encodes CASSGVRTRGGGTTMNTEAFF. Full variable domain (missing parts from reference TRBV3-1 and TRBJ1-1): DTAVSQTPKYLVTQMGNDKSIKCEQNLGHDTMYWYKQDSKKFLKIMFSYNNKELIINETVPNRFSPKSPDKAHLNLHINSLELGDSAVYFCASSGVRTRGGGTTMNTEAFFGQGTRLTVV.

This chain joins TRBV10-3 and TRBJ2-1, with D hard to call. This CDR3 has 17 residues. Germline loops: CDR1 ENHRY, CDR2 SYGVKD. Trimming left V 2 bases short and J 0 bases short, with 14 bases between. This chain's CDR3 is CAISEPSRSGSYNEQFF. The CDR3 bases are TGTGCCATCAGTGAGCCCAGCCGGTCGGGCTCCTACAATGAGCAGTTCTTC.

V is TRBV6-1 and J is TRBJ2-4; 10 bases match TRBD2. The V and J ends lost 4 bases and 0 bases, in that order; junction bases with no gene match: 12. Germline V gene data show CDR1 as MNHNS and CDR2 as SASEGT. The CDR3 extends over 19 amino acids. CDR3 DNA: TGTGCCAGCAGTGCTTCAATCCCGGGACTAGCGATAGCCAAAAACATTCAGTACTTC. Translated, it gives CASSASIPGLAIAKNIQYF.

The gene calls are TRBV30 and TRBJ1-4; D possibly corresponds to TRBD1 (6 bases). The CDR3 totals 14 residues. CDR1 is GTSNPN and CDR2 is SVGIG in the germline V gene (reference sequence). The germline V and J ends were trimmed by 3 bases and 7 bases, with 15 bases remaining between them. This CDR3 is CAWSSGVSIEKLFF. The CDR3 nucleotides read TGTGCCTGGAGCTCAGGGGTCTCCATTGAAAAACTGTTTTTT. The entire variable domain, with the rest obtained from reference TRBV30 and TRBJ1-4, is as follows: SQTIHQWPATLVQPVGSPLSLECTVEGTSNPNLYWYRQAAGRGLQLLFYSVGIGQISSEVPQNLSASRPQDRQFILSSKKLLLSDSGFYLCAWSSGVSIEKLFFGSGTQLSVL.

Ten or more counts support this clonotype. The V and J genes are TRBV20-1 and TRBJ1-4; 8 bases align to TRBD1. From germline, CDR1 is DFQATT and CDR2 SNEGSKA (reference sequence). The CDR3 is 13 residues long. CDR3 sequence reads: CGSDPGGGEKLFF. The CDR3 DNA reads TGCGGCTCCGATCCAGGGGGCGGTGAAAAACTGTTTTTT.

This clonotype turned up a few times. V usage is TRBV20-1 and J usage is TRBJ2-7; either TRBD1 or TRBD2 may supply D (5 bases each). Trimming took off 5 bases at V and 8 bases at J, with 13 bases between the two ends. Germline V CDR1 and CDR2: DFQATT, SNEGSKA (reference sequence). This CDR3 contains 11 residues. This CDR3 reads CSAGTTVQQYF. CDR3 DNA sequence: TGCAGTGCTGGGACGACAGTGCAGCAGTACTTC.

In this sample, this clonotype turned up many times. The chain employs TRBV2 and TRBJ1-1; D is possibly TRBD1 (5 bases). The CDR3 contains 15 residues. CDR1 and CDR2 (germline): SNHLY, FYNNEI. Trimming removed 4 bases from V and 1 base from J, with 13 bases in between. CDR3 sequence: CASSGRGIGNTEAFF. Written as DNA, the CDR3 is TGTGCCAGCAGTGGAAGGGGAATAGGGAACACTGAAGCTTTCTTT.

This clonotype was seen ten or more times. J is TRBJ2-3 and V is TRBV30; the D is unclear. Trimming left V 3 bases short and J 4 bases short, with 11 bases between. There are 13 residues in the CDR3. Looked up from germline, CDR1 is GTSNPN and CDR2 is SVGIG (reference sequence). CDR3 loop: CAWSVGVPDTQYF. The CDR3 DNA sequence: TGTGCCTGGAGCGTAGGAGTGCCAGATACGCAGTATTTT.